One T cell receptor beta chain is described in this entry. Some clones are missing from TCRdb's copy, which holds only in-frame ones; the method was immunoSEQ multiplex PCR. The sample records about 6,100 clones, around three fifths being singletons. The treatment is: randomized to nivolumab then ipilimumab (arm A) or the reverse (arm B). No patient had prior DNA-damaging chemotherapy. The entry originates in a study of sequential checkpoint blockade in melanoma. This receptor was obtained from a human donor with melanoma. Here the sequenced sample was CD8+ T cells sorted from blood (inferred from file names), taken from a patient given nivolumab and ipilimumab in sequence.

The CDR3 nucleotides are TGTGCCAGCAGCGACAGGGAAGAGACCCAGTACTTC. This translates into CASSDREETQYF. The chain links TRBV6-5 to TRBJ2-5, with TRBD1 identical over 7 bases. Germline CDR1 MNHEY, CDR2 SVGAGI. This CDR3 region has 12 residues. With 6 bases clipped from V and 3 bases from J, the junction kept 1 base outside the gene matches.